This T cell receptor beta chain was obtained from a study of cytotoxic CD8 clonotypes in ibrutinib-treated CLL (dated by TCRdb to the early 2020s). Study-wide context: The cohort included some 14 treatment-naive and 11 relapsed/refractory patients; 17 to 18 were IGHV unmutated. Partial responses were observed in about 25 patients and complete responses in 2; after a median follow-up of 68 months, remission was maintained in approximately 14 patients and progression was observed in 12. Response samples were taken after a median of 12 months on treatment, ranging from roughly 6 to 36 months. On average, each sample had 255,043 productive templates and more than 75,000 productive rearrangements. Longitudinal samples were obtainable from about 30% of the roughly 86 participants in the trial. Cryopreserved peripheral blood mononuclear cells were obtained prior to treatment, at the time of response, and at either disease progression or sustained remission. The study at large found these results: Public clonotypes were rare and either contracted or stayed stable during treatment, and the rise in clonality at ibrutinib response reflected the expansion of private clonotypes. At ibrutinib response clonality went up, during sustained remission it held steady, and at progression it dropped back toward baseline. Sustained-remission and progressing patients did not have matched sampling times, and lymph node repertoires were not examined. Baseline clonality was found to be higher than that of age-matched healthy donors and was strongly correlated with circulating CD8+ T-cell counts.

Reading the germline V gene gives CDR1 SNHLY and CDR2 FYNNEI. Measured from the cysteine to the phenylalanine, the CDR3 is 13 residues long. CDR3 DNA is the only sequence kept; it has 39 bases, read in frame from the first base. V is shortened by 4 bases, J by 3 bases, and the region joining them spans 9 bases. Notes on this clone: It lacks a known antigen. The input lacks base qualities; no much larger clone sits a single base away.

On a MiSeq, deep resolution sequencing aimed for a depth between 1 in 1 million and 1 in 200,000 T cells, with each clonotype covered roughly 10x on average. The immunoSEQ hsTCRB Kit was used to generate TCR beta libraries. For the original study's pipeline: ImmunoSEQ Data Assistant and ImmunoSEQ Analyzer were used for data analysis, and V, D and J genes were assigned according to IMGT definitions. Clonality, which ranges from 0 to 1, was calculated by subtracting the normalized Shannon entropy of productive rearrangement frequencies from one. Only overrepresented clonotypes making up at least 0.05% of the repertoire of each patient were included in the public clonotype analysis. Repertoires from some twelve age-matched healthy donors in immuneACCESS were used as clonality controls. TCRdb re-hosts the immuneACCESS table, in-frame sequences only. Its copies lack some clones; in the studies checked, an unresolved V gene accounts for under half of them, and the cause for the rest is not known. V and J calls and clone size are those listed in that table; D and trimming were worked out from the DNA. The sample contains some 310,000 clones, about 80% of them found a single time. The ten largest clonotypes hold 6.5% to 8.5% of the sample.

For TCR beta library preparation, around 2 micrograms of genomic DNA were isolated from cryopreserved PBMCs. Longitudinal blood samples from CLL patients receiving ibrutinib monotherapy were subjected to high-throughput TCR beta sequencing. The patients took part in an open-label, single-center phase 2 trial of ibrutinib monotherapy. This material consisted of PBMCs, taken before ibrutinib treatment. The chain links TRBV2 with TRBJ1-2; no confident D gene assignment can be made. This TCR derives from a human donor with chronic lymphocytic leukemia. DNA sequence: TGTGCCAGCAGTGGGGAGGGCCACTATGGCTACACCTTC. This codes for CASSGEGHYGYTF.